Here is one TCR beta chain with its context. Its antigen target is currently unknown. Within one base of it there is no much larger clone, and no base qualities were kept. The data derive from a study of T cell repertoires in urothelial bladder cancer (dated by TCRdb to about 2019). Broadly, across the study: Clinical stages of the approximately 12 resected lesions were three cT0, three cTa, three cT1 and three cT2 or greater. A total of twelve resected bladder lesions, made up of urothelial carcinoma (UC+) and benign (UC-) specimens, were studied. A total of some 12 patients who had bladder lesions and were undergoing transurethral resection were prospectively identified. TCR repertoire clonality in bladder tumors was compared with TCR repertoire clonality in benign bladder inflammation. Overall results and qualifications from the work: Median tumor infiltrating lymphocyte percentage was roughly 2% in carcinoma specimens and 12% in benign specimens. Fewer T cells were found in urothelial carcinoma specimens than in benign specimens, with medians of about 5,000 and 25,000, respectively. In carcinoma specimens, up to roughly 17% of infiltrating lymphocytes were accounted for by a single T-cell clone, compared with 2% to 2.5% in benign specimens.

Resected bladder lesions in which urothelial carcinoma was absent were designated as benign (UC-) specimens. Specimens of bladder lesions were obtained during transurethral resection and kept at -80C. From bladder specimens obtained at transurethral resection, DNA was extracted. The cysteine opens and the phenylalanine closes a CDR3 of 15 amino acids. Only the CDR3 part of the read is kept: 45 bases, read in frame from the first base. Relative to germline, V is 5 bases shorter and J is 6 bases shorter, with 16 bases between their ends. CDR1 MNHNY and CDR2 SVGAGI were looked up in the germline V gene (reference sequence). The TCR beta chain CDR3 region was sequenced with the immunoSEQ assay. The authors processed their data as follows. For every specimen, the T-cell fraction, clonal dominance and maximum TCR clone frequency were calculated. TCRdb retrieved this table from immuneACCESS and kept in-frame rearrangements only. Not all clones are present; in checked studies, unresolved V genes account for under half, and no reason is known for the remainder. From that table come the V and J calls and clone size; the DNA was used to work out D and trimming. The sample table records roughly 11,000 clones; about 63% of these occur just once. The top ten hold 5.5% to 7% of the sample.

This receptor was taken from a human donor with a benign inflammatory bladder lesion. This chain joins TRBV6-6 to TRBJ1-4; a confident D gene designation cannot be given. The sample taken for sequencing was tumor-infiltrating cells from bladder cancer. The sequenced DNA: TGTGCCAGCAGTGCCCCCCCGGGAGGTGATGAAAAACTGTTTTTT. Translated, this gives CASSAPPGGDEKLFF.